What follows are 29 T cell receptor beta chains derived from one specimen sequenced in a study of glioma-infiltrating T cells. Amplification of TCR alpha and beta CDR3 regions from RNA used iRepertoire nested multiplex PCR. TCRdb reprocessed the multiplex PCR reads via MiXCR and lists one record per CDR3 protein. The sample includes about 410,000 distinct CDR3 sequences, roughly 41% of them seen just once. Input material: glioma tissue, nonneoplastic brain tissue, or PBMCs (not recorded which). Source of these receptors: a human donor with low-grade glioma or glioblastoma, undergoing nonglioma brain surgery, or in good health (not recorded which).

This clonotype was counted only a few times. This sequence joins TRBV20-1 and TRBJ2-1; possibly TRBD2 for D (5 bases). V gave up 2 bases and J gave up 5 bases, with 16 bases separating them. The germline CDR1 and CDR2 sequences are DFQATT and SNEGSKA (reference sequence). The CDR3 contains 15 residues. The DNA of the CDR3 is TGCAGTGCTAGATCTGTAGCGATAGCCAACAATGAGCAGTTCTTC. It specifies CSARSVAIANNEQFF.

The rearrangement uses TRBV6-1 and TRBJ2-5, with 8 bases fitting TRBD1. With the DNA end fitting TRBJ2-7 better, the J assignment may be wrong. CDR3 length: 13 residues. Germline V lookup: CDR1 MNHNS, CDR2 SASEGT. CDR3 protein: CASSQGAGGEQYF. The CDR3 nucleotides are TGTGCCAGCAGCCAGGGGGCCGGCGGCGAGCAGTACTTC.

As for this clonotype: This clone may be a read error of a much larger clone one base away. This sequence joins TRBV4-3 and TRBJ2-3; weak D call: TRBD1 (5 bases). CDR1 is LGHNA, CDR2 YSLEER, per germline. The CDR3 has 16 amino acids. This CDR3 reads CASSRSGRESTDTRYF. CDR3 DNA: TGCGCCAGCAGCCGCTCCGGAAGGGAATCGACAGATACGCGGTATTTT.

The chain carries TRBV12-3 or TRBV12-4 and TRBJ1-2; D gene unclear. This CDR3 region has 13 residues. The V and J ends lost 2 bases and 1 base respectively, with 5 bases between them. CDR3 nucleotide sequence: TGTGCCAGCAGTTTATCTAATAACTATGGCTACACCTTC. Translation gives CASSLSNNYGYTF.

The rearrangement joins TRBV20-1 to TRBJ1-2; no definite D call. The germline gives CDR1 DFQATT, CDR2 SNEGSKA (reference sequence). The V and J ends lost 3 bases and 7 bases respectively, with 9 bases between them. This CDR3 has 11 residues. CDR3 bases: TGCAGTGCTAGCCACTTAACTGGCTACACCTTC. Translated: CSASHLTGYTF.

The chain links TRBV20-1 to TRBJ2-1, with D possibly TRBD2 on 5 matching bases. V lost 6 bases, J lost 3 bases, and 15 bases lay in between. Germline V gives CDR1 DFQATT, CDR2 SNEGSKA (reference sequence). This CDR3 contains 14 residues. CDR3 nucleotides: TGCAGTGCCTTGCAGGACTCACTCTACAATGAGCAGTTCTTC. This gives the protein CSALQDSLYNEQFF.

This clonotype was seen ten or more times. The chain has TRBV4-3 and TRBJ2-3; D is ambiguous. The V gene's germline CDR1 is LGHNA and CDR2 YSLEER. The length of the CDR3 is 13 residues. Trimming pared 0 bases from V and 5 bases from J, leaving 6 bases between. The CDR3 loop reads CASSQEGGDTQYF. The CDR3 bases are TGCGCCAGCAGCCAAGAAGGCGGAGATACGCAGTATTTT.

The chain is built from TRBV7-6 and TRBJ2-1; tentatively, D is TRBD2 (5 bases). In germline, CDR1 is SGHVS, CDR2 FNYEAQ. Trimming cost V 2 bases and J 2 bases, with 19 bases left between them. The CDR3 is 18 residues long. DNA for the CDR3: TGTGCCAGCAGCTTAATTCGGGTAGCGACTCACCCCTACAATGAGCAGTTCTTC. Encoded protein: CASSLIRVATHPYNEQFF.

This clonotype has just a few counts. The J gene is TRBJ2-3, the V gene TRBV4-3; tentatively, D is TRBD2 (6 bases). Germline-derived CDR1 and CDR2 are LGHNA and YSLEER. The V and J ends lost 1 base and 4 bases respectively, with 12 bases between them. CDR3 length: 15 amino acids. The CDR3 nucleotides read TGCGCCAGCAGCCAAGGGCTCTGGGGGGCAGATACGCAGTATTTT. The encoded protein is CASSQGLWGADTQYF.

The CDR3 coding sequence is TGTGCCAGCTCACCCCTCAACCCGGGACAGGGGAGCAATCAGCCCCAGCATTTT. Amino acid sequence: CASSPLNPGQGSNQPQHF. The chain recombines TRBV18 with TRBJ1-5; 10 bases agree with TRBD1. With 3 bases clipped from V and 1 base from J, the junction kept 9 bases outside the gene matches. Germline V gene lookup returns CDR1 KGHSH and CDR2 LQKENI. The CDR3 has 18 amino acids.

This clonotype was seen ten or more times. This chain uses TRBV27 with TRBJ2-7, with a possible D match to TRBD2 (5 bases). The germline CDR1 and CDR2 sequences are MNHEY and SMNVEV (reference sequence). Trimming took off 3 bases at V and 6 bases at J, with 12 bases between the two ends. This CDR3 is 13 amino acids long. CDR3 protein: CASSLGRAGEQYF. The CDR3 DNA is TGTGCCAGCAGTTTGGGCCGCGCGGGCGAGCAGTACTTC.

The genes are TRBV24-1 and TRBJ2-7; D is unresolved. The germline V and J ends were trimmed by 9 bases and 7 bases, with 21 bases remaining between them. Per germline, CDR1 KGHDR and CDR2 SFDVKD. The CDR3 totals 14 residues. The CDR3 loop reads CATSDPNTYNEQYF. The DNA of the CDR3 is TGTGCCACCTCGGACCCCAACACGTACAATGAGCAGTACTTC.

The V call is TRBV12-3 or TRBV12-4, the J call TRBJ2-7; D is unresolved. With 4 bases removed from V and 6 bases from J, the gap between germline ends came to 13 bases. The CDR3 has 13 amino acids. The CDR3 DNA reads TGTGCCAGCAGTTCTAGGGTAAAGAGCGAGCAGTACTTC. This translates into CASSSRVKSEQYF.

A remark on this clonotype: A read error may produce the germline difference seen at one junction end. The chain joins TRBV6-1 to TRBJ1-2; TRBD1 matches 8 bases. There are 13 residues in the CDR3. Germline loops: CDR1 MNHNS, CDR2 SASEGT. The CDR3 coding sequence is TGTGCCAGCACCGACAGGGGCGGCTATTGCTACACCTTC. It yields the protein CASTDRGGYCYTF.

The CDR3 DNA follows: TGTGCCAGCAGTCCAGGACAAGTCTACAATGAGCAGTTCTTC. Translated, it gives CASSPGQVYNEQFF. This rearrangement joins TRBV2 to TRBJ2-1; D might be TRBD1 (5 bases). Germline V gene sequence: CDR1 SNHLY, CDR2 FYNNEI. The CDR3 contains 14 residues. V lost 5 bases, J lost 3 bases, and 11 bases lay in between.

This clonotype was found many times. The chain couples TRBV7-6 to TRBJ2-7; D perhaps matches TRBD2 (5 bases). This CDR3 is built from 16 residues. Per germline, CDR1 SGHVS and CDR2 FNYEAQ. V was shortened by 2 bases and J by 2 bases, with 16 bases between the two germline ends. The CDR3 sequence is CASSLSKRSNPYEQYF. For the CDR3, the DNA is TGTGCCAGCAGCTTATCCAAGCGGTCCAATCCCTACGAGCAGTACTTC. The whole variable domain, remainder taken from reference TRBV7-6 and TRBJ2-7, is GAGVSQSPRYKVTKRGQDVALRCDPISGHVSLYWYRQALGQGPEFLTYFNYEAQQDKSGLPNDRFSAERPEGSISTLTIQRTEQRDSAMYRCASSLSKRSNPYEQYFGPGTRLTVT.

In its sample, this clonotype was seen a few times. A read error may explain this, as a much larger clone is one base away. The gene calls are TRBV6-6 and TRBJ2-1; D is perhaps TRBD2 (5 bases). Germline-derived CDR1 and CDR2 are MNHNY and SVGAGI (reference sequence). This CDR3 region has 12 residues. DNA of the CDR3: TGTGCCAGCAGTTACTCGAAACGGGGAATCACCTTC. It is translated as CASSYSKRGITF.

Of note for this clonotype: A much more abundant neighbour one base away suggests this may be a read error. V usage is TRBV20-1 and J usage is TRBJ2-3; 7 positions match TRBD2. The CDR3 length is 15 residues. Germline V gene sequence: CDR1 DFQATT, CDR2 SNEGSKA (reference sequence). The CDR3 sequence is CSARSSSGNTDTQCF. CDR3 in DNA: TGCAGTGCTAGATCTTCCAGCGGGAACACAGATACGCAGTGTTTT.

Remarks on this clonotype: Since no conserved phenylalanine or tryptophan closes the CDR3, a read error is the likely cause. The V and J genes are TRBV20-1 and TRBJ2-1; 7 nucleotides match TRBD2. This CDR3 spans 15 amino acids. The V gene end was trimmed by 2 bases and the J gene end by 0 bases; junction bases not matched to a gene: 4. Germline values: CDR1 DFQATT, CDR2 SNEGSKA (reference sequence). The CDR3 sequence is CSARISGFSYNEQFS. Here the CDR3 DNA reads TGCAGTGCTAGAATTAGCGGGTTCTCCTACAATGAGCAGTTCTCC.

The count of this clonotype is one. The CDR3 loop reads CSARDPGRNTYEQFF. The CDR3 nucleotides read TGCAGTGCTAGAGATCCGGGCAGGAATACCTACGAGCAGTTCTTC. The chain has TRBV20-1 and TRBJ2-1; unclear D gene. V shed 0 bases and J shed 10 bases, with 19 bases lying between them. CDR3 length equals 15 residues. Germline assignment: CDR1 DFQATT and CDR2 SNEGSKA (reference sequence).

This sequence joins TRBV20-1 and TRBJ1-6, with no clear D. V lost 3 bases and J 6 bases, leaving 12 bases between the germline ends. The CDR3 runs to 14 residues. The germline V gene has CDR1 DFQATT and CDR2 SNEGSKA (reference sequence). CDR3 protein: CSASSGPINSPLHF. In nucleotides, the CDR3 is TGCAGTGCTAGTTCCGGGCCCATTAATTCACCCCTCCACTTT.

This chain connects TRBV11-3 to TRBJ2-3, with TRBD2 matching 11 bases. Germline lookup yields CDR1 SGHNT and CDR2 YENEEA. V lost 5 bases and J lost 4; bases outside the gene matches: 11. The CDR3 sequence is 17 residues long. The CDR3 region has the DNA TGTGCCAGCAGCCAGGGACTAGCGGCAAGTCGCGCAGATACGCAGTATTTT. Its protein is CASSQGLAASRADTQYF.

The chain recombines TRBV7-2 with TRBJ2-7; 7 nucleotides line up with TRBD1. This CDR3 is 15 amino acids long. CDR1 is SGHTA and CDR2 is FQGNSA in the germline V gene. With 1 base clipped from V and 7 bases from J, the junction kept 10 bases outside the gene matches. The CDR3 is CASSLEGTDYNEQYF. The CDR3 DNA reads TGTGCCAGCAGCTTAGAAGGGACAGATTACAATGAGCAGTACTTC.

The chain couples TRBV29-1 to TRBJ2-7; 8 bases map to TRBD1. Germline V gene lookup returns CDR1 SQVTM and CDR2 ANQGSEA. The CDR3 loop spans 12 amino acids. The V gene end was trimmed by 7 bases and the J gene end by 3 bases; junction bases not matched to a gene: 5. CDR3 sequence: CSAGTGHYEQYF. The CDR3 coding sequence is TGCAGCGCAGGGACAGGCCACTACGAGCAGTACTTC.

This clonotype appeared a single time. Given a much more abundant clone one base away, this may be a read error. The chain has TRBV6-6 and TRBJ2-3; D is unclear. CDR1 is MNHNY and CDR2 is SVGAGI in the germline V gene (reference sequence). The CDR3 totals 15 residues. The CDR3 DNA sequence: TGTGCCAGGAGTTACCGGGCAGACAGCACAGATACGCAGTATTTT. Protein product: CARSYRADSTDTQYF.

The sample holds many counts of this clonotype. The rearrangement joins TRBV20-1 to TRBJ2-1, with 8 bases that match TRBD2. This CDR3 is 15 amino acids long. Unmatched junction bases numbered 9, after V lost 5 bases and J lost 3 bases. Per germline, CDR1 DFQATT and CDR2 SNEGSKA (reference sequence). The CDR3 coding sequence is TGCAGTGCTCCGACTAGCGCCTCCTTCTACAATGAGCAGTTCTTC. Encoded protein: CSAPTSASFYNEQFF.

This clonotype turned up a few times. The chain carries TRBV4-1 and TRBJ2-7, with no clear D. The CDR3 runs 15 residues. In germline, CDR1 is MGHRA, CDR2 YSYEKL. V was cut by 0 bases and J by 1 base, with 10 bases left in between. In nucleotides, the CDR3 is TGCGCCAGCAGCCAAGAAAGGCACCCTTCCTACGAGCAGTACTTC. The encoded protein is CASSQERHPSYEQYF.

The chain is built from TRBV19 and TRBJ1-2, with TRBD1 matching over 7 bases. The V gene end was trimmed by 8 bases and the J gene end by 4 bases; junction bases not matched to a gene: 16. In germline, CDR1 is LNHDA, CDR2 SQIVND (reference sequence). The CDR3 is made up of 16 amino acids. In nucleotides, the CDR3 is TGTGCCAGTTCCGTGGTCCCTGACAGGGCCCTCTATGGCTACACCTTC. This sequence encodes CASSVVPDRALYGYTF.

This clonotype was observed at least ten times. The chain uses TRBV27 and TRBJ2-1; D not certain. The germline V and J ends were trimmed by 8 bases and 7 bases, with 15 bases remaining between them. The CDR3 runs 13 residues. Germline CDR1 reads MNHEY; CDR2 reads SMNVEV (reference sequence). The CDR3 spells CASGATGWNEQFF. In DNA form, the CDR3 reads TGTGCCAGCGGCGCCACCGGTTGGAATGAGCAGTTCTTC.